This T cell receptor (beta chain) was sequenced during a study of blood T cell repertoires in COVID-19. Profiled with immunoSEQ multiplex PCR; TCRdb holds only in-frame clones, not every one. The table lists fewer than 50,000 clones, about 77% of them singletons. Trimming at V came to 3 bases and at J to 13 bases, leaving 7 bases not matched to a gene. CDR3 size: 13 residues. The receptor's source is an elderly man with acute or convalescent COVID-19. V usage is TRBV12-3 or TRBV12-4 and J usage is TRBJ2-2; TRBD2 matches 8 bases. The sequenced sample consisted of peripheral blood. The CDR3 DNA reads as TGTGCCAGCAGTTTCCTTAGCGGGGTAGGGCTGTTTTTT. Its protein is CASSFLSGVGLFF.